A single sample is the source of the 25 T cell receptor beta chains below, sequenced in a study of T cells in localized non-small cell lung cancer. Using immunoSEQ multiplex PCR, the repertoire was profiled, and TCRdb retains in-frame clones only, with some absent. The table shows around 53,000 clones, with roughly 75% occurring only once. Material: PBMCs, obtained before any cancer treatment. All receptors derive from a woman aged 35-70 years with stage II lung adenocarcinoma.

The V and J genes are TRBV5-6 and TRBJ2-7; D might be TRBD1 (6 bases). Trimming stripped 0 bases from V and 5 bases from J, with 15 bases between. The V gene's germline CDR1 is SGHDT and CDR2 YYEEEE. The CDR3 spans 15 residues. In nucleotides, the CDR3 is TGTGCCAGCAGCTTGGCTCTGGGGGCCAGGGACGAGCAGTACTTC. It is translated as CASSLALGARDEQYF.

The chain employs TRBV19 and TRBJ1-5; TRBD1 is a possible D gene (6 bases). Germline V gene sequence: CDR1 LNHDA, CDR2 SQIVND (reference sequence). The CDR3 is 15 amino acids. Trimming left V 7 bases short and J 2 bases short, with 15 bases between. The CDR3 nucleotides are TGTGCCAGTACCTGGGGGCCCGAGGGCAATCAGCCCCAGCATTTT. This translates into CASTWGPEGNQPQHF.

V usage is TRBV6-1 and J usage is TRBJ1-2; perhaps TRBD1 as D (6 bases). CDR1 MNHNS and CDR2 SASEGT come from the germline V gene. The CDR3 spans 14 residues. The ends were cut back, 0 bases at V and 7 bases at J, with 12 bases in the middle. The CDR3: CASSEAGGARGYTF. CDR3 bases: TGTGCCAGCAGTGAAGCGGGGGGGGCGCGTGGCTACACCTTC.

V gene TRBV2 combines with J gene TRBJ1-2, with D unresolved. V dropped 6 bases and J dropped 6 bases, with 17 bases sitting between them. Germline V CDR1 and CDR2: SNHLY, FYNNEI. The CDR3 extends over 14 amino acids. In DNA, the CDR3 is TGTGCCAGCAGGAAAGGCGCGGCCTCGGATGGCTACACCTTC. Its translation: CASRKGAASDGYTF.

This chain connects TRBV16 to TRBJ1-2; no firm D call. The CDR3 spans 15 residues. V was shortened by 2 bases and J by 6 bases, with 16 bases between the two germline ends. Germline V gene sequence: CDR1 KGHSY, CDR2 FQNENV. CDR3 sequence (DNA): TGTGCCAGCAGCCAAATGGGAAGCAAGGGCGATGGCTACACCTTC. This sequence encodes CASSQMGSKGDGYTF.

This clone was seen more than once but under ten times. The V call is TRBV27, the J call TRBJ2-1; D assignment may be TRBD1 or TRBD2 (5 bases each). This CDR3 comprises 18 residues. Germline V lookup: CDR1 MNHEY, CDR2 SMNVEV (reference sequence). Trimming shortened V by 0 bases and J by 7 bases, and 22 bases separated the two germline ends. The CDR3 protein is CASSLSVGPPIEGNEQFF. DNA for the CDR3: TGTGCCAGCAGTTTATCGGTGGGTCCACCGATAGAGGGGAATGAGCAGTTCTTC.

The chain employs TRBV7-9 and TRBJ2-4; 15 positions match TRBD2. Germline CDR1 and CDR2: SEHNR and FQNEAQ (reference sequence). The CDR3 is 18 amino acids. V shed 5 bases and J 8 bases; nucleotides not matched to a gene: 13. The CDR3 sequence is CASSPHRTSGGAEDIQYF. The CDR3 DNA follows: TGTGCCAGCAGCCCGCATCGGACTAGCGGGGGGGCCGAGGACATTCAGTACTTC.

About this clone itself: The sample holds other DNA sequences that translate to the same CDR3. J is TRBJ1-4 and V is TRBV7-9, with D unresolved. The germline V gene encodes CDR1 SEHNR and CDR2 FQNEAQ (reference sequence). The V end was cut by 0 bases, the J end by 6 bases, with 5 bases between. The CDR3 covers 13 residues. In DNA form, the CDR3 reads TGTGCCAGCAGCTTAGCTGGGGATGAAAAACTGTTTTTT. This translates into CASSLAGDEKLFF.

The V and J genes are TRBV5-4 and TRBJ2-1; no firm D call. V shed 5 bases and J shed 7 bases, with 10 bases lying between them. This CDR3 is built from 12 residues. The germline gives CDR1 SGHNT, CDR2 YYREEE (reference sequence). The CDR3 region is CASSYLENEQFF. The CDR3 coding sequence is TGTGCCAGCAGTTATTTAGAGAATGAGCAGTTCTTC.

The chain carries TRBV11-2 and TRBJ2-1; TRBD2 aligns across 10 bases. The CDR3 runs 16 residues. From germline, CDR1 is SGHAT and CDR2 FQNNGV. The V segment lost 0 bases and the J segment 10 bases; nucleotides outside the gene matches: 9. CDR3 in DNA: TGTGCCAGCAGCTTAGATATACTAGCGGGGATAGACGAGCAGTTCTTC. It is translated as CASSLDILAGIDEQFF. The entire variable domain, with the rest obtained from reference TRBV11-2 and TRBJ2-1, is as follows: EAGVAQSPRYKIIEKRQSVAFWCNPISGHATLYWYQQILGQGPKLLIQFQNNGVVDDSQLPKDRFSAERLKGVDSTLKIQPAKLEDSAVYLCASSLDILAGIDEQFFGPGTRLTVL.

The chain combines TRBV7-2 with TRBJ1-4, with 7 positions matching TRBD1. The V gene's germline CDR1 is SGHTA and CDR2 FQGNSA. The CDR3 covers 15 residues. V dropped 5 bases and J dropped 5; count of bases not matched to a gene: 8. CDR3 bases: TGTGCCAGCAGCCTCGACAGGGCGCTAAATGAAAAACTGTTTTTT. Translated, it gives CASSLDRALNEKLFF.

In the case of this clone: At one of its ends the junction is not consistent with the germline gene, which may arise from a read error. The chain uses TRBV7-7 and TRBJ2-5, with 11 bases aligning to TRBD2. Per germline, CDR1 SSHAT and CDR2 FNYEAQ (reference sequence). The CDR3 loop spans 17 amino acids. This CDR3 reads CASSLAPLAGGGETQYF. Written as DNA, the CDR3 is TGTGCTAGCAGCTTAGCGCCCCTAGCGGGGGGCGGAGAGACCCAGTACTTC.

The chain links TRBV18 to TRBJ1-1; D is ambiguous. The CDR3 extends over 14 amino acids. The germline CDR1 and CDR2 sequences are KGHSH and LQKENI. Deletions cut 6 bases from V and 3 bases from J, with 14 bases between. The chain's CDR3 is CASSPGWEDTEAFF. Written as DNA, the CDR3 is TGTGCCAGCTCCCCCGGGTGGGAGGACACTGAAGCTTTCTTT.

This sequence joins TRBV6-5 and TRBJ2-7; D may match TRBD1 or TRBD2 (6 bases each). Germline assignment: CDR1 MNHEY and CDR2 SVGAGI. The CDR3 totals 13 residues. V lost 2 bases to trimming and J lost 3 bases, with 8 bases between them. The CDR3 protein is CASSYGGRYEQYF. The CDR3 nucleotides read TGTGCCAGCAGTTACGGGGGGCGCTACGAGCAGTACTTC.

The chain recombines TRBV5-5 with TRBJ1-1; D is uncertain. V lost 3 bases and J 7 bases, leaving 16 bases between the germline ends. Germline CDR1 is SGHKS and CDR2 is YYEKEE (reference sequence). The CDR3 has 14 amino acids. The CDR3 sequence: CASSSPSWPHEAFF. The CDR3 DNA is TGTGCCAGCAGCTCCCCCTCCTGGCCCCATGAAGCTTTCTTT.

About this clone itself: In the same sample, other DNA sequences code for this CDR3. The chain uses TRBV6-5 and TRBJ1-1; 7 positions agree with TRBD1. CDR3 length: 13 residues. V gave up 6 bases and J gave up 1 base; unmatched junction bases: 2. Germline CDR1 reads MNHEY; CDR2 reads SVGAGI. The CDR3 protein is CASSRTGNTEAFF. In DNA form, the CDR3 reads TGTGCCAGCAGCCGGACAGGGAACACTGAAGCTTTCTTT.

This chain joins TRBV2 and TRBJ2-7, with TRBD1 identical over 7 bases. This CDR3 contains 15 residues. J was trimmed by 0 bases and V by 6 bases; bases with no gene match: 8. Per germline, CDR1 SNHLY and CDR2 FYNNEI. The CDR3 region has the DNA TGTGCCAGCAGGAGGGACAGAGAATTCTCCTACGAGCAGTACTTC. As protein: CASRRDREFSYEQYF.

This rearrangement joins TRBV2 to TRBJ2-3, with D possibly matching TRBD2 (6 bases). The CDR3 has 15 residues. Germline lookup yields CDR1 SNHLY and CDR2 FYNNEI. The germline V and J ends were trimmed by 4 bases and 3 bases, with 14 bases remaining between them. This chain's CDR3 is CASSGGLAGTDTQYF. Here the CDR3 DNA reads TGTGCCAGCAGTGGGGGCCTCGCGGGGACAGATACGCAGTATTTT.

This clone was detected only a few times. The V call is TRBV4-1, the J call TRBJ1-1; no firm D call. CDR1 MGHRA and CDR2 YSYEKL come from the germline V gene. The ends were cut back, 2 bases at V and 1 base at J, with 14 bases in the middle. The CDR3 spans 16 residues. This CDR3 reads CASSQQRLGWNTEAFF. CDR3 DNA: TGCGCCAGCAGCCAACAAAGGTTGGGGTGGAACACTGAAGCTTTCTTT.

This chain uses TRBV9 with TRBJ2-5; 8 bases agree with TRBD2. This CDR3 has 13 residues. Germline V gene sequence: CDR1 SGDLS, CDR2 YYNGEE. With 3 bases clipped from V and 5 bases from J, the junction kept 3 bases outside the gene matches. The CDR3 bases are TGTGCCAGCAGCGGTTTAGCGGGGGAGACCCAGTACTTC. This translates into CASSGLAGETQYF.

The chain carries TRBV19 and TRBJ1-4; no clear D. Germline CDR1 and CDR2: LNHDA and SQIVND (reference sequence). This CDR3 has 15 amino acids. V was clipped by 1 base and J by 2 bases, with 8 bases between them. The CDR3 region is CASSIVWRTNEKLFF. In nucleotides, the CDR3 is TGTGCCAGTAGTATAGTATGGCGGACTAATGAAAAACTGTTTTTT.

The V gene is TRBV7-9, the J gene TRBJ2-3; 8 bases map to TRBD2. V gave up 5 bases and J gave up 5 bases; unmatched junction bases: 9. Germline V lookup: CDR1 SEHNR, CDR2 FQNEAQ (reference sequence). The CDR3 consists of 15 residues. The CDR3 region has the DNA TGTGCCAGCAGCCCCGCCGGACTAGCAGAAGATACGCAGTATTTT. Protein product: CASSPAGLAEDTQYF. Variable domain in full (rest from reference TRBV7-9 and TRBJ2-3): DTGVSQNPRHKITKRGQNVTFRCDPISEHNRLYWYRQTLGQGPEFLTYFQNEAQLEKSRLLSDRFSAERPKGSFSTLEIQRTEQGDSAMYLCASSPAGLAEDTQYFGPGTRLTVL.

This rearrangement joins TRBV6-6 to TRBJ1-4; D is uncertain. Trimming took off 5 bases at V and 8 bases at J, with 15 bases between the two ends. CDR3 length: 14 amino acids. The germline gives CDR1 MNHNY, CDR2 SVGAGI (reference sequence). The chain's CDR3 is CASSPRGHGEKLFF. The CDR3 region has the DNA TGTGCCAGCAGTCCCCGAGGGCACGGCGAAAAACTGTTTTTT.

The rearrangement uses TRBV28 and TRBJ2-3; unclear D gene. The CDR3 spans 13 residues. Deletions cut 10 bases from V and 3 bases from J, with 14 bases between. The germline gives CDR1 MDHEN, CDR2 SYDVKM. The CDR3 DNA reads as TGTGCCACCTTTTCCGGCCCAACAGATACGCAGTATTTT. This codes for CATFSGPTDTQYF.

V is TRBV7-2 and J is TRBJ1-2; the match to TRBD1 covers 11 bases. Germline CDR1 is SGHTA and CDR2 is FQGNSA. CDR3 length: 14 amino acids. Unmatched junction bases numbered 4, after V lost 4 bases and J lost 6 bases. The CDR3 coding sequence is TGTGCCAGCAGCTGGACAGGGGGCTCGGATGGCTACACCTTC. It specifies CASSWTGGSDGYTF.